The 24 T cell receptor beta chains below were found in one sample sequenced in a study of CD8 T cells in Susac syndrome. An amount of RNA that ranged from roughly 0.45 to 1 ug was reverse transcribed with random hexamers. MiXCR was run by TCRdb on the immunoSEQ multiplex PCR reads, yielding one entry per CDR3 protein. The sample consists of under 250,000 distinct CDR3 sequences, about 94% of them appearing once. Sequenced: CD4+ T cells from PBMCs. These receptors all stem from a human donor with Susac syndrome.

This clonotype is a singleton in its sample. The chain joins TRBV9 to TRBJ1-1, with TRBD1 matching 9 bases. Germline-derived CDR1 and CDR2 are SGDLS and YYNGEE. This CDR3 has 15 amino acids. J was trimmed by 9 bases and V by 0 bases; bases with no gene match: 9. The CDR3, as DNA: TGTGCCAGCAGCGTAGGGCCGGGACAGGGAGCGCAAGCTTTCTTT. Protein sequence: CASSVGPGQGAQAFF.

The rearrangement joins TRBV6-6 to TRBJ2-7; D remains unclear. There are 12 residues in the CDR3. V lost 2 bases, J lost 5 bases, and 7 bases lay in between. Germline V CDR1 and CDR2: MNHNY, SVGAGI (reference sequence). CDR3 region: CASSYVANEQYF. CDR3 coding DNA: TGTGCCAGCAGTTACGTTGCGAACGAGCAGTACTTC.

V usage is TRBV6-2 or TRBV6-3 and J usage is TRBJ1-5; D is possibly TRBD1 (5 bases). Germline V gives CDR1 MNHEY, CDR2 SVGEGT. Trimming took 6 bases from V and 1 from J, leaving 10 bases between them. This CDR3 contains 14 residues. The CDR3 is CASRNRDSNQPQHF. For the CDR3, the DNA is TGTGCCAGCAGAAACCGGGACAGCAATCAGCCCCAGCATTTT.

This clonotype has just one count. The V and J genes are TRBV25-1 and TRBJ1-4; D uncertain. Germline CDR1 MGHDK, CDR2 SYGVNS. The CDR3 has 16 residues. The V gene lost 4 bases and the J gene lost 0 bases, with 12 bases spanning the gap. The CDR3 DNA reads TGTGCCAGCAGTGGGATCAAGTTTTCAACTAATGAAAAACTGTTTTTT. It encodes CASSGIKFSTNEKLFF.

This clonotype was recorded once. DNA of the CDR3: TGTGCCAGCAACCCGGGGCAGGGGGGGACTGAAGCTTTCTTT. Its protein is CASNPGQGGTEAFF. The genes are TRBV9 and TRBJ1-1; TRBD1 matches at 7 bases. The CDR3 has 14 amino acids. Germline CDR1 reads SGDLS; CDR2 reads YYNGEE. After removal of 6 bases from V and 5 bases from J, the junction contained 10 bases not matched to a gene.

This chain connects TRBV5-1 to TRBJ1-1, with D unclear. Deletions cut 0 bases from V and 7 bases from J, with 13 bases between. Germline values: CDR1 SGHRS, CDR2 YFSETQ. This CDR3 region has 14 residues. CDR3 amino acids: CASSLGAELHEAFF. The CDR3 nucleotides read TGCGCCAGCAGCTTGGGAGCGGAACTTCATGAAGCTTTCTTT. Drawing the rest from reference TRBV5-1 and TRBJ1-1, the complete variable domain is KAGVTQTPRYLIKTRGQQVTLSCSPISGHRSVSWYQQTPGQGLQFLFEYFSETQRNKGNFPGRFSGRQFSNSRSEMNVSTLELGDSALYLCASSLGAELHEAFFGQGTRLTVV.

This clonotype has only one observation. The chain links TRBV19 to TRBJ1-5; 9 nucleotides line up with TRBD1. V shed 4 bases and J 2 bases; nucleotides not matched to a gene: 3. The length of the CDR3 is 15 residues. Germline CDR1 reads LNHDA; CDR2 reads SQIVND (reference sequence). CDR3 loop: CASSTWTGGNQPQHF. CDR3 bases: TGTGCCAGTAGTACCTGGACAGGGGGCAATCAGCCCCAGCATTTT.

The chain joins TRBV28 to TRBJ2-3, with TRBD2 identical over 8 bases. The CDR3 has 16 amino acids. The V and J ends lost 5 bases and 4 bases, in that order; junction bases with no gene match: 11. Per the germline V gene, CDR1 is MDHEN and CDR2 is SYDVKM. CDR3 coding DNA: TGTGCCAGCAGTGGGCCGGCGGGGGGCGGGTCAGATACGCAGTATTTT. It specifies CASSGPAGGGSDTQYF.

This rearrangement joins TRBV7-2 to TRBJ2-3; 9 nucleotides agree with TRBD2. This CDR3 has 17 residues. Germline V gene sequence: CDR1 SGHTA, CDR2 FQGNSA. J was trimmed by 5 bases and V by 2 bases; bases with no gene match: 11. The DNA of the CDR3 is TGTGCCAGCAGCTTAATTGGCAGCGGGGGGATGATAGATACGCAGTATTTT. It codes for CASSLIGSGGMIDTQYF. The full variable domain, in which reference TRBV7-2 and TRBJ2-3 provide the parts outside the CDR3, is GAGVSQSPSNKVTEKGKDVELRCDPISGHTALYWYRQSLGQGLEFLIYFQGNSAPDKSGLPSDRFSAERTGGSVSTLTIQRTQQEDSAVYLCASSLIGSGGMIDTQYFGPGTRLTVL.

Written as DNA, the CDR3 is TGCAGTGCTAGGGGTAGGGGGATAAACTACGAGCAGTACTTC. It encodes CSARGRGINYEQYF. V gene TRBV20-1 combines with J gene TRBJ2-7; D is possibly TRBD1 (6 bases). The germline CDR1 and CDR2 sequences are DFQATT and SNEGSKA (reference sequence). Trimming removed 3 bases from V and 3 bases from J, with 15 bases in between. The CDR3 runs 14 residues.

The chain joins TRBV4-3 to TRBJ2-1; 10 nucleotides line up with TRBD2. The length of the CDR3 is 17 residues. Looked up from germline, CDR1 is LGHNA and CDR2 is YSLEER. Trimming at V came to 2 bases and at J to 5 bases, leaving 9 bases not matched to a gene. CDR3 sequence: CASSQSLAGVKNNEQFF. The CDR3 nucleotides read TGCGCCAGCAGCCAATCGCTAGCGGGGGTAAAGAACAATGAGCAGTTCTTC.

Here the CDR3 reads CASSLGRRDTGELFF. CDR3 nucleotide sequence: TGCGCCAGCAGCTTGGGTAGGAGAGACACCGGGGAGCTGTTTTTT. V and J are TRBV5-1 and TRBJ2-2; D remains ambiguous. CDR1 and CDR2 (germline): SGHRS, YFSETQ. This CDR3 is 15 amino acids long. Trimming stripped 0 bases from V and 3 bases from J, with 9 bases between.

This clonotype was seen once. The chain links TRBV6-2 or TRBV6-3 to TRBJ1-1; D not resolved. This CDR3 has 12 amino acids. Trimming cost V 8 bases and J 1 base, with 8 bases left between them. Germline CDR1 and CDR2: MNHEY and SVGEGT. Written as DNA, the CDR3 is TGTGCCAGCGAACGGGGGAACACTGAAGCTTTCTTT. Translating gives CASERGNTEAFF.

This chain joins TRBV20-1 and TRBJ1-5, with D tentatively TRBD1 (5 bases). This CDR3 region has 13 residues. The germline CDR1 and CDR2 sequences are DFQATT and SNEGSKA (reference sequence). V was clipped by 5 bases and J by 5 bases, with 13 bases between them. The CDR3, as DNA: TGCAGTGCTCGCTCAGGGTGGGATCAGCCCCAGCATTTT. Translation: CSARSGWDQPQHF.

The V and J genes are TRBV29-1 and TRBJ1-1; tentatively, D is TRBD1 (6 bases). The germline V gene encodes CDR1 SQVTM and CDR2 ANQGSEA. The CDR3 has 14 amino acids. V was pared by 5 bases and J by 2 bases, with 15 bases between. The CDR3 spells CSVSPRTANTEAFF. CDR3 nucleotides: TGCAGCGTTTCCCCAAGGACAGCTAACACTGAAGCTTTCTTT.

The rearrangement links TRBV10-3 to TRBJ2-2; TRBD1 agrees at 8 bases. The germline gives CDR1 ENHRY, CDR2 SYGVKD. Germline trimming cut 6 bases from V and 1 base from J; bases unmatched to any gene: 4. The CDR3 contains 15 residues. The CDR3 is CAISPGTGNTGELFF. Written as DNA, the CDR3 is TGTGCCATCAGCCCCGGGACAGGGAACACCGGGGAGCTGTTTTTT.

The chain has TRBV6-5 and TRBJ1-6; 10 bases are shared with TRBD1. The CDR3 has 17 residues. Trimming cost V 7 bases and J 9 bases; bases outside gene matches: 15. CDR1 and CDR2 from the germline V gene are MNHEY and SVGAGI. CDR3 in DNA: TGTGCCAGCAATTTGCCGGGAGCAGGACAGGGGGTTTCACCCCTCCACTTT. Residues: CASNLPGAGQGVSPLHF.

The rearrangement uses TRBV29-1 and TRBJ2-1; D not certain. The germline CDR1 and CDR2 sequences are SQVTM and ANQGSEA. Trimming took off 3 bases at V and 6 bases at J, with 3 bases between the two ends. The CDR3 covers 10 residues. The CDR3 protein is CSVDVNEQFF. The CDR3 coding sequence is TGCAGCGTTGATGTCAATGAGCAGTTCTTC.

V and J are TRBV6-2 or TRBV6-3 and TRBJ2-2; D may be TRBD2 (5 bases). The CDR3 length is 14 residues. V was cut by 4 bases and J by 9 bases, with 15 bases left in between. The germline gives CDR1 MNHEY, CDR2 SVGEGT. The CDR3 reads CASSFWQADRELFF. In DNA, the CDR3 is TGTGCCAGCAGTTTTTGGCAAGCGGACCGGGAGCTGTTTTTT.

The genes are TRBV30 and TRBJ1-1, with TRBD1 matching 10 bases. The CDR3 contains 15 residues. V trimming: 2 bases; J trimming: 5 bases; junction bases outside the gene matches: 8. Per germline, CDR1 GTSNPN and CDR2 SVGIG (reference sequence). The chain's CDR3 is CAWSFRTGGNTEAFF. CDR3 bases: TGTGCCTGGAGTTTCCGGACAGGGGGAAATACTGAAGCTTTCTTT. Variable domain in full (rest from reference TRBV30 and TRBJ1-1): SQTIHQWPATLVQPVGSPLSLECTVEGTSNPNLYWYRQAAGRGLQLLFYSVGIGQISSEVPQNLSASRPQDRQFILSSKKLLLSDSGFYLCAWSFRTGGNTEAFFGQGTRLTVV.

This rearrangement joins TRBV20-1 to TRBJ2-5, with 13 bases matching TRBD2. The junction had 15 bases not matched to a gene; V was cut back by 4 bases and J by 1 base. The V gene's germline CDR1 is DFQATT and CDR2 SNEGSKA (reference sequence). CDR3 length: 19 amino acids. In nucleotides, the CDR3 is TGCAGTGCTACTCACCACGGGACTAGCGGGGTTAGGGCCCAAGAGACCCAGTACTTC. Encoded protein: CSATHHGTSGVRAQETQYF.

The chain couples TRBV20-1 to TRBJ2-5; 9 nucleotides match TRBD2. The CDR3 spans 15 residues. Trimming took 1 base from V and 1 from J; bases not matched to a gene: 4. The germline gives CDR1 DFQATT, CDR2 SNEGSKA (reference sequence). This chain's CDR3 is CSARVVAGAQETQYF. The CDR3 DNA reads TGCAGTGCTAGAGTGGTAGCGGGGGCCCAAGAGACCCAGTACTTC.

This clonotype was detected once. The CDR3 region is CASSETAVTDTQYF. The CDR3 bases are TGTGCCAGCAGTGAGACAGCAGTCACAGATACGCAGTATTTT. The chain uses TRBV28 and TRBJ2-3, with D possibly being TRBD1 (5 bases). This CDR3 is built from 14 residues. The V gene lost 5 bases and the J gene lost 2 bases, with 11 bases spanning the gap. Germline CDR1 and CDR2: MDHEN and SYDVKM.

This clonotype was seen once. The rearrangement uses TRBV4-3 and TRBJ1-5; D remains ambiguous. Germline lookup yields CDR1 LGHNA and CDR2 YSLEER. The V end was cut by 2 bases, the J end by 7 bases, with 9 bases between. The CDR3 loop spans 13 amino acids. CDR3 residues: CASSQLGNQPQHF. DNA of the CDR3: TGCGCCAGCAGCCAACTGGGAAACCAGCCCCAGCATTTT.